A selection of T cell receptor beta chains follows, all from one sample in a study of OX40 agonist ivuxolimab in advanced cancers. Libraries were prepared by immunoSEQ multiplex PCR; TCRdb keeps only in-frame clonotypes and omits some of them. The data show just over 70,000 clones, over 80% seen once. The sample consisted of CD4+ or CD8+ T cells sorted from blood, taken in a trial of the OX40 agonist ivuxolimab. Receptors were obtained from an adult with an advanced solid tumor such as melanoma, head and neck, liver or kidney cancer. The conserved cysteine and the conserved F or W are not part of the CDR3 here. Each record gives: D gene, CDR3 length, V gene, CDR3 protein. The D gene is left open where the match is weak.

D: -
length: 10
V: TRBV6-1
CDR3: ATGLGADTQY

D: -
length: 11
V: TRBV7-2
CDR3: ASSLAADNEQF

D: TRBD1
length: 12
V: TRBV5-1
CDR3: ASSYYGQGHGYT

D: -
length: 12
V: TRBV7-8
CDR3: ASSLARPRETQY

D: -
length: 12
V: TRBV7-8
CDR3: ASSHQYSYNEQF

D: -
length: 12
V: TRBV6-5
CDR3: ASSDLHSNQPQH

D: TRBD1
length: 13
V: TRBV4-2
CDR3: ASSLKTGGNTEAF

D: -
length: 11
V: TRBV18
CDR3: ASSNGLNTEAF

D: -
length: 14
V: TRBV5-1
CDR3: ASSPLSSGDYNEQF

D: -
length: 12
V: TRBV19
CDR3: ASSTRKGSSGYT

D: -
length: 16
V: TRBV7-7
CDR3: ASSYRPGQVNGQETQY

D: -
length: 14
V: TRBV28
CDR3: ASSPPTAFRSYEQY

D: -
length: 11
V: TRBV6-6
CDR3: ASSKSTGGTQY

D: -
length: 13
V: TRBV19
CDR3: ASTIGSGSNQPQH

D: TRBD1
length: 12
V: TRBV19
CDR3: ASRETGRKETQY

D: TRBD2
length: 16
V: TRBV13
CDR3: ASSSTRLAGDFGSEQY

D: -
length: 11
V: TRBV10-3
CDR3: AISGGERYEQY

D: TRBD2
length: 14
V: TRBV4-1
CDR3: ASSPTSGRAGNEQF

D: -
length: 12
V: TRBV7-6
CDR3: ASSLAQTTGELF

D: TRBD1
length: 12
V: TRBV6-1
CDR3: ASRGTGGATEAF

D: TRBD1
length: 13
V: TRBV7-9
CDR3: ASSLPGQGQGGYT

D: -
length: 14
V: TRBV7-9
CDR3: ASSPPGVEGTDTQY

D: -
length: 11
V: TRBV11-3
CDR3: ASSLRSQQPQH

D: -
length: 12
V: TRBV28
CDR3: ASSSRTPRETQY

D: -
length: 11
V: TRBV6-1
CDR3: ASSPQGNQPQH

D: -
length: 12
V: TRBV7-3
CDR3: ASSPMGNRGEQF

D: -
length: 11
V: TRBV7-9
CDR3: ASSLAGTLKLF

D: -
length: 13
V: TRBV7-6
CDR3: ASSLKPALSYEQY

D: -
length: 12
V: TRBV5-6
CDR3: ASSLGLHTDTQY

D: -
length: 11
V: TRBV14
CDR3: ASSHNRVGEQY

D: TRBD2
length: 17
V: TRBV9
CDR3: ASSQNTGLAGEVTDTQY

D: -
length: 11
V: TRBV10-1
CDR3: ASSAWADEKLF

D: -
length: 14
V: TRBV28
CDR3: ASTPRLASRGMEQF